This record concerns one TCR beta chain sequence. Using immunoSEQ multiplex PCR, the repertoire was profiled, and TCRdb retains in-frame clones only, with some absent. The sample includes 40,000 or so clones, roughly 80% of them seen just once. This entry is derived from a study of PD-L1 blockade in urothelial cancer. Across the whole study: Patients had undergone 0 to 3 prior chemotherapy regimens.

The receptor was isolated from a man between 70 and 80 years old with urothelial cancer. The sequenced sample was PBMCs, obtained around atezolizumab (anti-PD-L1) treatment.

The CDR3 DNA reads as TGCGCCAGCAGCCAAGATCGGTCCAATGAGCAGTTCTTC. Its translation is CASSQDRSNEQFF. V and J are TRBV4-3 and TRBJ2-1; D ambiguous. V was cut by 0 bases and J by 6 bases, with 6 bases left in between. CDR1 is LGHNA and CDR2 is YSLEER in the germline V gene. The CDR3 is 13 amino acids.